This T cell receptor beta chain came from a study of sequential checkpoint blockade in melanoma. Looking at the study overall: Randomization was 1:1 between first-line nivolumab→ipilimumab and ipilimumab→nivolumab. After both sequences, patients received maintenance nivolumab. About two dozen patients had tumor biopsies before treatment and at week 13.

Germline V gene data show CDR1 as MDHEN and CDR2 as SYDVKM. Trimming removed 5 bases from V and 4 bases from J, with 15 bases in between. The CDR3 runs to 15 residues. Treatment denoted: randomized to nivolumab then ipilimumab (arm A) or the reverse (arm B). Repertoires were generated with immunoSEQ multiplex PCR, while TCRdb's copy carries only in-frame clones and drops some. The table has about 1,000 clones, under 30% seen once. The clonotype was recovered from a human donor with melanoma. This rearrangement joins TRBV28 to TRBJ1-3; TRBD1 might be the D (5 bases). This specimen was tumor tissue (inferred from file names), taken from a patient given nivolumab and ipilimumab in sequence. In nucleotides, the CDR3 is TGTGCCAGCAGTCTGGGCCGGGGGTCCGGAAACACCATATATTTT. As protein: CASSLGRGSGNTIYF. The variable domain in full, completed from reference TRBV28 and TRBJ1-3, reads DVKVTQSSRYLVKRTGEKVFLECVQDMDHENMFWYRQDPGLGLRLIYFSYDVKMKEKGDIPEGYSVSREKKERFSLILESASTNQTSMYLCASSLGRGSGNTIYFGEGSWLTVV.